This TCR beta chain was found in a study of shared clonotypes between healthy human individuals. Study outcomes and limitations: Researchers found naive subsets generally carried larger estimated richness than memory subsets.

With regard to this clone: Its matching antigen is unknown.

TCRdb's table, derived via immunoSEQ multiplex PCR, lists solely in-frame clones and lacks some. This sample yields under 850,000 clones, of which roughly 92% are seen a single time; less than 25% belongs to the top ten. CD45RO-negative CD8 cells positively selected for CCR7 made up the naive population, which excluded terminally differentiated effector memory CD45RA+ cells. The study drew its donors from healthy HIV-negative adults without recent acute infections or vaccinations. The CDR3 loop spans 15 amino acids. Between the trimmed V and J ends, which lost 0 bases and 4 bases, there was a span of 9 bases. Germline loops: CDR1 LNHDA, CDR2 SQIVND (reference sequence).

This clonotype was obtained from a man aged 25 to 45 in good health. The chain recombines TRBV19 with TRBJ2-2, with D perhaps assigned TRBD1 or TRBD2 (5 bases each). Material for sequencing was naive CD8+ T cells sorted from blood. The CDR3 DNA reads TGTGCCAGTAGTATAGAGGGACCGTTCACCGGGGAGCTGTTTTTT. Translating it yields CASSIEGPFTGELFF.